One sample yielded the 21 T cell receptor beta chains listed below, sequenced in a study of blood T cell repertoires in COVID-19. Profiled with immunoSEQ multiplex PCR; TCRdb holds only in-frame clones, not every one. Among about 130,000 clones listed, just under 85% were seen once. The sequencing input was peripheral blood. The origin of the receptors is a human donor in a cohort sampled during active COVID-19.

This clone has more than one count but fewer than ten. The V call is TRBV6-6, the J call TRBJ1-1; no firm D call. Germline V lookup: CDR1 MNHNY, CDR2 SVGAGI (reference sequence). V was cut by 8 bases and J by 0 bases, with 10 bases left in between. CDR3 length: 13 amino acids. The CDR3 spells CASRLLLNTEAFF. In DNA, the CDR3 is TGTGCCAGCCGGTTGCTCCTGAACACTGAAGCTTTCTTT.

The count of this clone is one. The chain employs TRBV6-5 and TRBJ2-1; 10 bases line up with TRBD2. Germline CDR1 MNHEY, CDR2 SVGAGI. With 4 bases clipped from V and 6 bases from J, the junction kept 3 bases outside the gene matches. The CDR3 extends over 14 amino acids. Written as DNA, the CDR3 is TGTGCCAGCAGTTGGACTAGCGGACGCAATGAGCAGTTCTTC. Amino acids: CASSWTSGRNEQFF.

A single count supports this clone. The V and J genes are TRBV5-1 and TRBJ2-1; 9 positions match TRBD1. From germline, CDR1 is SGHRS and CDR2 YFSETQ. V was pared by 1 base and J by 7 bases, with 6 bases of the junction left unmatched. The CDR3 totals 15 residues. The CDR3 here is CASSLSGQGSNEQFF. The CDR3 DNA follows: TGCGCCAGCAGCTTGTCGGGACAGGGTAGTAATGAGCAGTTCTTC.

This sequence joins TRBV27 and TRBJ2-7, with 10 bases identical to TRBD2. Germline assignment: CDR1 MNHEY and CDR2 SMNVEV (reference sequence). Trimming at V came to 2 bases and at J to 0 bases, leaving 10 bases not matched to a gene. The CDR3 covers 18 residues. The CDR3 region has the DNA TGTGCCAGCAGTTTAGTGGCTAGCGGGGGCCTCAGCTCCTACGAGCAGTACTTC. Translated, it gives CASSLVASGGLSSYEQYF.

The chain is built from TRBV27 and TRBJ2-6; the match to TRBD1 covers 7 bases. Trimming took 6 bases from V and 0 from J; bases not matched to a gene: 5. The CDR3 extends over 16 amino acids. Germline V gene sequence: CDR1 MNHEY, CDR2 SMNVEV (reference sequence). The CDR3, as DNA: TGTGCCAGCAGACCGGGACAGTACTCTGGGGCCAACGTCCTGACTTTC. Its protein product is CASRPGQYSGANVLTF.

This clone was counted between two and nine times. The rearrangement links TRBV12-3 or TRBV12-4 to TRBJ1-4; D remains ambiguous. Trimming pared 4 bases from V and 5 bases from J, leaving 5 bases between. The CDR3 extends over 12 amino acids. The CDR3, as DNA: TGTGCCAGCAGTTCTGTCAATGAAAAACTGTTTTTT. It codes for CASSSVNEKLFF.

This clone has a handful of counts. The genes are TRBV5-1 and TRBJ1-1; D is uncertain. The CDR3 is 13 residues long. Germline V gives CDR1 SGHRS, CDR2 YFSETQ. The V and J ends lost 2 bases and 4 bases respectively, with 9 bases between them. This chain's CDR3 is CASSFTGGTEAFF. In nucleotides, the CDR3 is TGCGCCAGCAGCTTTACGGGAGGCACTGAAGCTTTCTTT.

V gene TRBV10-3 combines with J gene TRBJ1-6; 10 bases line up with TRBD1. The V gene end was trimmed by 6 bases and the J gene end by 7 bases; junction bases not matched to a gene: 6. CDR1 and CDR2 (germline): ENHRY, SYGVKD. The CDR3 contains 15 residues. The DNA of the CDR3 is TGTGCCATCAGGGGACAGGGGACGGTAAATTCACCCCTCCACTTT. It is translated as CAIRGQGTVNSPLHF.

CDR3 loop: CASSSRQGLTEAFF. The CDR3 nucleotides read TGTGCCAGCAGCTCAAGACAGGGGTTAACTGAAGCTTTCTTT. This sequence joins TRBV5-4 and TRBJ1-1, with 8 bases that match TRBD1. The CDR3 runs to 14 residues. In germline, CDR1 is SGHNT, CDR2 YYREEE (reference sequence). V gave up 3 bases and J gave up 5 bases; unmatched junction bases: 6.

J is TRBJ1-1 and V is TRBV3-1 (or the pseudogene TRBV3-2); TRBD1 agrees at 7 bases. The CDR3 spans 14 residues. Germline V gene data show CDR1 as LGHDT and CDR2 as YNNKEL (reference sequence). V lost 4 bases and J lost 0; bases outside the gene matches: 2. The CDR3 bases are TGTGCCAGCAGCCCAGGGACAGTGAACACTGAAGCTTTCTTT. Encoded protein: CASSPGTVNTEAFF.

V gene TRBV6-1 combines with J gene TRBJ2-1; D gene unclear. V gave up 2 bases and J gave up 4 bases, with 9 bases separating them. CDR3 length: 14 amino acids. Per germline, CDR1 MNHNS and CDR2 SASEGT. Written as DNA, the CDR3 is TGTGCCAGCAGTGAATTGAGCCCTTACAATGAGCAGTTCTTC. Translated: CASSELSPYNEQFF.

The rearrangement joins TRBV5-4 to TRBJ2-3, with 9 bases fitting TRBD2. Germline CDR1 reads SGHNT; CDR2 reads YYREEE (reference sequence). The V gene end was trimmed by 4 bases and the J gene end by 6 bases; junction bases not matched to a gene: 21. The CDR3 sequence is 19 residues long. The CDR3 is CASSVGGLAGLPGSDTQYF. The CDR3 DNA sequence: TGTGCCAGCAGCGTTGGTGGGCTAGCGGGGTTGCCGGGGAGCGATACGCAGTATTTT.

The rearrangement joins TRBV25-1 to TRBJ1-2, with D unclear. From germline, CDR1 is MGHDK and CDR2 SYGVNS. The CDR3 spans 14 residues. V was trimmed by 2 bases and J by 4 bases, leaving 11 bases between them. The CDR3 region has the DNA TGTGCCAGCAGTGAAAGGGAGCCCCCCTATGGCTACACCTTC. Residues: CASSEREPPYGYTF.

The chain has TRBV11-2 and TRBJ1-2; 11 nucleotides match TRBD1. J lost 8 bases, V lost 5 bases, and 10 bases had no gene match. The CDR3 is 15 amino acids. The V gene's germline CDR1 is SGHAT and CDR2 FQNNGV. The CDR3 region has the DNA TGTGCCAGCAGCCCGGGTTGGGACAGGGGGAGGGGCTACACCTTC. Translated, it gives CASSPGWDRGRGYTF.

This chain links TRBV27 with TRBJ2-7, with TRBD1 matching over 9 bases. Trimming removed 2 bases from V and 3 bases from J; junction bases left unmatched: 5. The V gene's germline CDR1 is MNHEY and CDR2 SMNVEV (reference sequence). The CDR3 has 15 residues. The CDR3, as DNA: TGTGCCAGCAGTTTAACGGACAGGGGTTTCTACGAGCAGTACTTC. Translating gives CASSLTDRGFYEQYF.

A few counts support this clone. V gene TRBV30 combines with J gene TRBJ2-5; TRBD1 aligns across 10 bases. From germline, CDR1 is GTSNPN and CDR2 SVGIG (reference sequence). The V gene end was trimmed by 2 bases and the J gene end by 4 bases; junction bases not matched to a gene: 7. This CDR3 has 15 residues. The CDR3, as DNA: TGTGCCTGGAGTCTAGGGGACAGGGGAGGAGAGACCCAGTACTTC. Its translation is CAWSLGDRGGETQYF.

The CDR3 is CASTIHWDSSYEQYF. CDR3 bases: TGTGCCAGCACCATCCACTGGGACAGCTCCTACGAGCAGTACTTC. J is TRBJ2-7 and V is TRBV6-4, with 7 bases that match TRBD1. V was pared by 7 bases and J by 0 bases, with 9 bases of the junction left unmatched. The CDR3 has 15 amino acids. Germline V gene data show CDR1 as MRHNA and CDR2 as SNTAGT.

This chain joins TRBV6-5 and TRBJ2-2; D may be TRBD2 (6 bases). Germline V gene sequence: CDR1 MNHEY, CDR2 SVGAGI. This CDR3 has 15 residues. V was clipped by 1 base and J by 4 bases, with 10 bases between them. DNA of the CDR3: TGTGCCAGCAGTTACTTCGCGGGAACCACCGGGGAGCTGTTTTTT. This gives the protein CASSYFAGTTGELFF.

The chain has TRBV5-1 and TRBJ1-1; D possibly corresponds to TRBD1 (6 bases). The CDR3 is 15 residues long. Germline CDR1 reads SGHRS; CDR2 reads YFSETQ. Trimming took 5 bases from V and 3 from J, leaving 17 bases between them. The CDR3 region is CASRRSGQRDTEAFF. CDR3 bases: TGCGCCAGCAGAAGATCCGGACAGCGAGACACTGAAGCTTTCTTT. The entire variable domain, with the rest obtained from reference TRBV5-1 and TRBJ1-1, is as follows: KAGVTQTPRYLIKTRGQQVTLSCSPISGHRSVSWYQQTPGQGLQFLFEYFSETQRNKGNFPGRFSGRQFSNSRSEMNVSTLELGDSALYLCASRRSGQRDTEAFFGQGTRLTVV.

The genes are TRBV19 and TRBJ2-3; TRBD2 agrees at 8 bases. Germline V gene sequence: CDR1 LNHDA, CDR2 SQIVND (reference sequence). V trimming: 6 bases; J trimming: 4 bases; junction bases outside the gene matches: 12. CDR3 length equals 16 residues. The CDR3 region has the DNA TGTGCCAGTAGCCCGGGGGGGGGCAGGACCCCAGATACGCAGTATTTT. Amino acid sequence: CASSPGGGRTPDTQYF.

This sequence joins TRBV5-1 and TRBJ1-2; 7 bases line up with TRBD1. CDR1 and CDR2 from the germline V gene are SGHRS and YFSETQ. Trimming removed 0 bases from V and 5 bases from J; junction bases left unmatched: 7. The CDR3 sequence is 15 residues long. The CDR3 loop is CASSLGGQTGYGYTF. CDR3 coding DNA: TGCGCCAGCAGCTTGGGGGGCCAGACAGGGTATGGCTACACCTTC.